This section outlines one T cell receptor beta chain sequence together with its context. Its specificity is not known. The sample is drawn from a study of cytomegalovirus exposure and HLA in healthy donors. Overall study: In a later analysis, it was reported that the roughly 130 validation repertoires had been produced on the same platform as the 700 or so repertoires belonging to the first cohort. Points from the study as a whole: Generally TCR sequences proved uncommon, though certain public TCRs appeared in numerous donors. In vitro testing confirmed a few CMV-associated chains as specific for CMV antigens.

Produced via immunoSEQ multiplex PCR; TCRdb's table is partial and in-frame only. The sample consists of approximately 100,000 clones, 88% of them appearing once. The sample consisted of PBMCs. The receptor's source is a woman aged 18-29 years in good health and CMV-seropositive.

CDR3 in DNA: TGTGCCAGCAGTTTCGGACTAGCGGGGATGGGAAATGAGCAGTTCTTC. Amino acid sequence: CASSFGLAGMGNEQFF. The chain has TRBV2 and TRBJ2-1, with TRBD2 matching over 12 bases. This CDR3 region has 16 residues. Germline loops: CDR1 SNHLY, CDR2 FYNNEI. Trimming took 5 bases from V and 7 from J; bases not matched to a gene: 9.